A selection of T cell receptor beta chains follows, all from one sample in a study of blood T cell repertoires in COVID-19. Some clones are missing from TCRdb's copy, which holds only in-frame ones; the method was immunoSEQ multiplex PCR. The sample contains approximately 150,000 clones, around 84% of which appear only once. Sequencing was carried out using PBMCs or T cells enriched from blood (not recorded which). The receptor set was obtained from a man between 45 and 60 years old who had recovered from COVID-19. CDR3s include the opening cysteine and the closing phenylalanine or tryptophan. A D gene is named only where the DNA matches it firmly. Expanded clones are given a class, and other clones once, few, many or no size at all.

CDR3 DNA: TGTGCCAGCTCAACAGACAGGGGCGATACGCAGTATTTT
CDR3 protein: CASSTDRGDTQYF
V gene: TRBV18
clone size: .
D gene: TRBD1
J gene: TRBJ2-3

CDR3 DNA: TGTGCCAGCAGCGACAGAACCCGGCCCCAGCATTTT
CDR3 protein: CASSDRTRPQHF
V gene: TRBV28
clone size: .
D gene: .
J gene: TRBJ1-5

CDR3 DNA: TGCGCCAGCAGCTCCACGGACATCTATGGCTACACCTTC
CDR3 protein: CASSSTDIYGYTF
V gene: TRBV5-1
clone size: .
D gene: .
J gene: TRBJ1-2

CDR3 DNA: TGTGCCAGCAGACTATTTGGCGAGCAGTACTTC
CDR3 protein: CASRLFGEQYF
V gene: TRBV6-6
clone size: .
D gene: .
J gene: TRBJ2-7

CDR3 DNA: TGCAGTGCCATCAACTATACGCAGTATTTT
CDR3 protein: CSAINYTQYF
V gene: TRBV20-1
clone size: .
D gene: .
J gene: TRBJ2-3

CDR3 DNA: TGCGCCAGCAGCTTGGGTGGGGGCAACTACAATTCACCCCTCCACTTT
CDR3 protein: CASSLGGGNYNSPLHF
V gene: TRBV5-1
clone size: .
D gene: .
J gene: TRBJ1-6

CDR3 DNA: TGCGCCAGCAGCTTGGGGACAGAGGGATATCAGCCCCAGCATTTT
CDR3 protein: CASSLGTEGYQPQHF
V gene: TRBV5-1
clone size: .
D gene: .
J gene: TRBJ1-5

CDR3 DNA: TGTGCCAGCAGTGCCTTGTGGGGGGTTGGGAACACTGAAGCTTTCTTT
CDR3 protein: CASSALWGVGNTEAFF
V gene: TRBV2
clone size: .
D gene: .
J gene: TRBJ1-1

CDR3 DNA: TGTGCCAGCAGCCCGACTAGCGGGGGTGTCACAGATACGCAGTATTTT
CDR3 protein: CASSPTSGGVTDTQYF
V gene: TRBV11-3
clone size: few
D gene: TRBD2
J gene: TRBJ2-3

CDR3 DNA: TGCGCCAGCAGCGGAACAGGGGACTCTGGAAACACCATATATTTT
CDR3 protein: CASSGTGDSGNTIYF
V gene: TRBV5-1
clone size: few
D gene: TRBD1
J gene: TRBJ1-3

CDR3 DNA: TGTGCCAGCAGTCGGGGGACAGGGGGAAGCTCCTACGAGCAGTACTTC
CDR3 protein: CASSRGTGGSSYEQYF
V gene: TRBV27
clone size: .
D gene: TRBD1
J gene: TRBJ2-7

CDR3 DNA: TGTGCCAGCAGTCCCCTGTCCGGTAGCGGGGGGGCCGCGGGTACGCAGTATTTT
CDR3 protein: CASSPLSGSGGAAGTQYF
V gene: TRBV28
clone size: .
D gene: TRBD2
J gene: TRBJ2-3

CDR3 DNA: TGTGCCAGCAGTTTAGTGCCGCCGGACAGGCCGGGTGAGCAGTACTTC
CDR3 protein: CASSLVPPDRPGEQYF
V gene: TRBV27
clone size: .
D gene: TRBD1
J gene: TRBJ2-7